This TCR beta chain was found in a study of blood T cells in healthy people across ages. Findings of the study overall: Both naive CD4+ cell counts and diversity were greater in long-lived donors than in aged donors.

Sample-barcoded 5' priming and a J-beta primer mix drove a second PCR of 7 to 11 cycles. Using its own MiXCR run on the 5' RACE reads, TCRdb lists one record per CDR3 protein. The table includes 1,100,000 or so distinct CDR3 sequences, over 35% detected once. The V end lost 0 bases, the J end lost 2 bases, and 10 bases lay between the germline ends. The CDR3 runs 15 residues. From germline, CDR1 is MNHEY and CDR2 SVGAGI. In the case of this clonotype: Its antigen is unidentified.

This rearrangement joins TRBV6-5 to TRBJ2-5; TRBD1 might be the D (5 bases). Sequencing used blood. The receptor's source is a woman aged 55-69 years in good health. The CDR3 bases are TGTGCCAGCAGTTACTCGAAAGGGGCTCAAGAGACCCAGTACTTC. It yields the protein CASSYSKGAQETQYF.